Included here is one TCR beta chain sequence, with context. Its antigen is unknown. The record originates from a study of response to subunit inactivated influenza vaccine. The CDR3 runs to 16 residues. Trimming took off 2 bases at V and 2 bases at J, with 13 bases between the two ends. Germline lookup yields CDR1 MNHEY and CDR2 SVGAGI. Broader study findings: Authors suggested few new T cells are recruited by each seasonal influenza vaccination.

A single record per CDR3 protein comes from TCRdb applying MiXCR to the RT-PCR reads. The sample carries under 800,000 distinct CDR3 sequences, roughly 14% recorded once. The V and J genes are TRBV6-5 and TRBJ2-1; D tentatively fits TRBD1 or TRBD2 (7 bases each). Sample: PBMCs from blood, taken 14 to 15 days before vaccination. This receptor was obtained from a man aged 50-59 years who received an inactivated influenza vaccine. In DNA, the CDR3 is TGTGCCAGCAGTTACACAGCGGGACAGACCTACAATGAGCAGTTCTTC. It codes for CASSYTAGQTYNEQFF.